The subject of this entry is one T cell receptor (beta chain). Other DNA sequences within the sample encode an identical CDR3. This CDR3 is 13 amino acids long. Germline loops: CDR1 LGHDT, CDR2 YNNKEL (reference sequence). Trimming left V 0 bases short and J 3 bases short, with 3 bases between. The data were obtained in a study of control samples from healthy donors and cancer patients. Clones were read by immunoSEQ multiplex PCR, and TCRdb kept only the in-frame ones, dropping some. The profile covers 85,000 to 100,000 clones, with roughly 78% appearing a single time and approximately 2% taken by the ten largest.

The sample comprised blood. This receptor was obtained from a man aged 60 to 75 in good health. The V gene is TRBV3-1 (or the pseudogene TRBV3-2), the J gene TRBJ1-5; the D is unclear. CDR3 nucleotides: TGTGCCAGCAGCCAAGATCTCAATCAGCCCCAGCATTTT. As protein: CASSQDLNQPQHF.